The 27 T cell receptor beta chains presented below share a single source sample, sequenced in a study of monozygotic twins with cystic fibrosis. Profiled with immunoSEQ multiplex PCR; TCRdb holds only in-frame clones, not every one. The sample lists around 35,000 clones, 84% occurring once. The specimen was blood. The origin of the receptors is a girl aged 2 to 10 with cystic fibrosis.

About this clone: The sample holds other DNA sequences that translate to the same CDR3. This chain links TRBV20-1 with TRBJ1-2, with TRBD1 matching over 8 bases. V trimming: 5 bases; J trimming: 6 bases; junction bases outside the gene matches: 2. CDR1 is DFQATT and CDR2 is SNEGSKA in the germline V gene (reference sequence). The CDR3 is 11 amino acids. CDR3 amino acids: CSARTGNGYTF. As DNA, the CDR3 is TGCAGTGCTCGGACAGGGAATGGCTACACCTTC.

The chain has TRBV19 and TRBJ1-5, with D perhaps matching TRBD1 (6 bases). This CDR3 has 13 amino acids. The ends were cut back, 7 bases at V and 6 bases at J, with 13 bases in the middle. The germline V gene has CDR1 LNHDA and CDR2 SQIVND (reference sequence). CDR3 in amino acids: CASKGGRGQPQHF. The CDR3, as DNA: TGTGCCAGTAAGGGGGGTAGAGGTCAGCCCCAGCATTTT.

The genes are TRBV27 and TRBJ1-2; D uncertain. Trimming pared 6 bases from V and 0 bases from J, leaving 17 bases between. The CDR3 covers 16 residues. CDR1 and CDR2 (germline): MNHEY, SMNVEV (reference sequence). The CDR3: CASSLHVGGPNYGYTF. The CDR3 DNA is TGTGCCAGCAGCCTACACGTAGGTGGCCCTAACTATGGCTACACCTTC.

The chain links TRBV30 to TRBJ2-7; perhaps TRBD2 as D (6 bases). The V gene lost 4 bases and the J gene lost 2 bases, with 15 bases spanning the gap. Germline V lookup: CDR1 GTSNPN, CDR2 SVGIG (reference sequence). The CDR3 loop spans 14 amino acids. The CDR3 nucleotides read TGTGCCTGGAAGTTCGGGGGTACGGCCTACGAGCAGTACTTC. Amino acid sequence: CAWKFGGTAYEQYF.

The V and J genes are TRBV5-1 and TRBJ1-2; 9 nucleotides line up with TRBD1. The CDR3 runs 15 residues. Germline CDR1 is SGHRS and CDR2 is YFSETQ. V shed 4 bases, J shed 2 bases, and the junction held 6 bases outside the gene matches. CDR3 loop: CASSGGTGRNYGYTF. CDR3 bases: TGCGCCAGCAGCGGAGGGACAGGGAGGAACTATGGCTACACCTTC.

The CDR3 loop is CASSPVSAGGQETQYF. The CDR3 coding sequence is TGTGCCAGCAGCCCCGTCTCGGCGGGGGGCCAAGAGACCCAGTACTTC. This chain joins TRBV11-3 and TRBJ2-5; 8 bases match TRBD2. Germline V lookup: CDR1 SGHNT, CDR2 YENEEA. V trimming: 5 bases; J trimming: 1 base; junction bases outside the gene matches: 9. The CDR3 loop spans 16 amino acids. Using reference TRBV11-3 and TRBJ2-5 for the parts outside the CDR3, the full variable domain is EAGVVQSPRYKIIEKKQPVAFWCNPISGHNTLYWYLQNLGQGPELLIRYENEEAVDDSQLPKDRFSAERLKGVDSTLKIQPAELGDSAVYLCASSPVSAGGQETQYFGPGTRLLVL.

The V gene is TRBV18, the J gene TRBJ2-2; no reliable D call. V was cut by 3 bases and J by 2 bases, with 16 bases left in between. Germline loops: CDR1 KGHSH, CDR2 LQKENI. CDR3 size: 17 residues. The CDR3 sequence is CASSPHRNGPNTGELFF. CDR3 sequence (DNA): TGTGCCAGCTCACCGCATCGGAACGGGCCCAACACCGGGGAGCTGTTTTTT.

The chain combines TRBV30 with TRBJ2-1; the match to TRBD2 covers 12 bases. The CDR3 is 14 amino acids. Germline CDR1 is GTSNPN and CDR2 is SVGIG (reference sequence). Trimming took 3 bases from V and 7 from J; bases not matched to a gene: 4. CDR3 residues: CAWRRTSGANEQFF. CDR3 in DNA: TGTGCCTGGAGACGGACTAGCGGGGCTAATGAGCAGTTCTTC.

The rearrangement links TRBV5-5 to TRBJ2-3; 7 nucleotides align to TRBD2. V lost 4 bases, J lost 1 base, and 3 bases stayed unmatched. CDR1 SGHKS and CDR2 YYEKEE come from the germline V gene (reference sequence). This CDR3 has 14 residues. CDR3 protein: CASSPAGGTDTQYF. The DNA for the CDR3 is TGTGCCAGCAGCCCCGCGGGGGGCACAGATACGCAGTATTTT.

The rearrangement joins TRBV19 to TRBJ1-1; unclear D gene. The CDR3 loop spans 13 amino acids. The V gene's germline CDR1 is LNHDA and CDR2 SQIVND (reference sequence). V gave up 5 bases and J gave up 7 bases, with 14 bases separating them. This CDR3 is CASSPLRRDEAFF. For the CDR3, the DNA is TGTGCCAGTAGTCCTCTCCGTAGGGATGAAGCTTTCTTT.

The chain has TRBV15 and TRBJ2-3, with TRBD2 matching 11 bases. Trimming at V came to 5 bases and at J to 2 bases, leaving 12 bases not matched to a gene. The CDR3 loop spans 18 amino acids. Per germline, CDR1 LNHNV and CDR2 YYDKDF (reference sequence). As DNA, the CDR3 is TGTGCCACCAGCTCCCCCTTGACTAGCGGGGACCCCACAGATACGCAGTATTTT. Residues: CATSSPLTSGDPTDTQYF.

J is TRBJ2-7 and V is TRBV5-1, with 11 nucleotides matching TRBD1. V lost 4 bases and J lost 4; bases outside the gene matches: 4. The CDR3 loop spans 14 amino acids. Germline loops: CDR1 SGHRS, CDR2 YFSETQ. The CDR3 reads CASSKDRGLYEQYF. The CDR3 coding sequence is TGCGCCAGCAGCAAGGACAGGGGGCTTTACGAGCAGTACTTC.

The gene calls are TRBV15 and TRBJ2-1; D not certain. This CDR3 is built from 14 residues. The germline CDR1 and CDR2 sequences are LNHNV and YYDKDF (reference sequence). V lost 5 bases and J 0 bases, leaving 8 bases between the germline ends. CDR3 loop: CATSREVSYNEQFF. CDR3 bases: TGTGCCACCAGCCGCGAGGTCTCCTACAATGAGCAGTTCTTC.

This clone was picked up one time. This chain joins TRBV15 and TRBJ1-6, with D perhaps TRBD1 (6 bases). V was shortened by 3 bases and J by 3 bases, with 9 bases between the two germline ends. Germline V gene sequence: CDR1 LNHNV, CDR2 YYDKDF (reference sequence). This CDR3 comprises 15 residues. CDR3 residues: CATSSLGHYNSPLHF. Here the CDR3 DNA reads TGTGCCACCAGCAGCTTGGGACACTATAATTCACCCCTCCACTTT.

V gene TRBV6-6 combines with J gene TRBJ1-6; D not resolved. Trimming removed 7 bases from V and 2 bases from J, with 6 bases in between. The CDR3 has 13 amino acids. Germline assignment: CDR1 MNHNY and CDR2 SVGAGI (reference sequence). The CDR3 loop reads CASKSPYNSPLHF. DNA of the CDR3: TGTGCCAGCAAGAGCCCCTATAATTCACCCCTCCACTTT.

The chain is built from TRBV6-4 and TRBJ2-3; D is possibly TRBD2 (6 bases). V was trimmed by 0 bases and J by 1 base, leaving 11 bases between them. Germline CDR1 is MRHNA and CDR2 is SNTAGT. The CDR3 runs to 16 residues. The CDR3 sequence is CASSDSWRGGTDTQYF. CDR3 nucleotide sequence: TGTGCCAGCAGTGACTCTTGGCGGGGCGGCACAGATACGCAGTATTTT.

The chain uses TRBV6-6 and TRBJ1-6; maybe TRBD1 (6 bases). CDR1 MNHNY and CDR2 SVGAGI come from the germline V gene (reference sequence). Trimming removed 6 bases at V and 10 bases at J, with 16 bases between. The CDR3 is 14 residues long. The CDR3: CASSLKQGSSPLHF. The CDR3 coding sequence is TGTGCCAGCAGCCTGAAACAGGGCTCCTCACCCCTCCACTTT.

The chain employs TRBV30 and TRBJ1-3; D unclear. CDR3 size: 15 residues. CDR1 and CDR2 (germline): GTSNPN, SVGIG (reference sequence). Trimming stripped 0 bases from V and 0 bases from J, with 9 bases between. The CDR3 spells CAWSVDFSSGNTIYF. CDR3 nucleotide sequence: TGTGCCTGGAGTGTTGACTTTTCCTCTGGAAACACCATATATTTT.

The chain uses TRBV5-1 and TRBJ2-5; D is perhaps TRBD2 (6 bases). From germline, CDR1 is SGHRS and CDR2 YFSETQ. This CDR3 has 16 amino acids. V lost 0 bases, J lost 0 bases, and 12 bases lay in between. The CDR3 loop is CASSLGRTNDQETQYF. CDR3 coding DNA: TGCGCCAGCAGCTTGGGGCGGACTAACGACCAAGAGACCCAGTACTTC.

The chain uses TRBV14 and TRBJ2-5; D is possibly TRBD2 (6 bases). There are 17 residues in the CDR3. Germline V gene data show CDR1 as SGHDN and CDR2 as FVKESK. Trimming removed 2 bases from V and 7 bases from J, with 23 bases in between. CDR3 DNA: TGTGCCAGCAGCCAAACAGGACTAACCTTGGGCCCGGGGACCCAGTACTTC. Amino acids: CASSQTGLTLGPGTQYF.

The genes are TRBV7-8 and TRBJ1-5; 8 bases map to TRBD1. Trimming removed 6 bases from V and 2 bases from J; junction bases left unmatched: 3. Germline CDR1 is SGHVS and CDR2 is FQNEAQ. The CDR3 is 14 residues long. CDR3: CASSSGGGNQPQHF. The DNA for the CDR3 is TGTGCCAGCAGTTCAGGGGGCGGCAATCAGCCCCAGCATTTT.

The rearrangement links TRBV5-1 to TRBJ1-3; the match to TRBD1 covers 7 bases. V trimming: 4 bases; J trimming: 4 bases; junction bases outside the gene matches: 20. This CDR3 is built from 19 residues. Germline CDR1 reads SGHRS; CDR2 reads YFSETQ. Here the CDR3 reads CASSPRGSPSGMGGNTIYF. The DNA for the CDR3 is TGCGCCAGCAGCCCCAGGGGGTCTCCGTCGGGGATGGGAGGAAACACCATATATTTT.

V and J are TRBV4-3 and TRBJ2-6; the match to TRBD1 covers 8 bases. After removal of 4 bases from V and 0 bases from J, the junction contained 11 bases not matched to a gene. CDR1 is LGHNA, CDR2 YSLEER, per germline. This CDR3 has 19 amino acids. The CDR3 protein is CASSLRTGPSLSGANVLTF. The CDR3 DNA sequence: TGCGCCAGCAGCCTTAGGACAGGGCCCTCTCTCTCTGGGGCCAACGTCCTGACTTTC.

In its sample, this clone was seen once. The gene calls are TRBV5-1 and TRBJ1-4; tentatively, D is TRBD1 (5 bases). Trimming removed 0 bases from V and 7 bases from J, with 16 bases in between. This CDR3 contains 16 residues. Germline CDR1 and CDR2: SGHRS and YFSETQ. CDR3 sequence: CASSLDATSGGEKLFF. In nucleotides, the CDR3 is TGCGCCAGCAGCTTGGATGCTACATCTGGGGGTGAAAAACTGTTTTTT.

The chain couples TRBV5-6 to TRBJ1-1; 9 bases agree with TRBD1. The CDR3 contains 13 residues. V trimming: 0 bases; J trimming: 9 bases; junction bases outside the gene matches: 3. CDR1 and CDR2 (germline): SGHDT, YYEEEE. The DNA of the CDR3 is TGTGCCAGCAGCTTGGGGGACAGGGTCAAAGCTTTCTTT. Translated, it gives CASSLGDRVKAFF.

In this sample, this clone turned up a few times. This chain links TRBV14 with TRBJ2-7; either TRBD1 or TRBD2 may supply D (5 bases each). V was shortened by 4 bases and J by 7 bases, with 17 bases between the two germline ends. This CDR3 is built from 14 residues. Looked up from germline, CDR1 is SGHDN and CDR2 is FVKESK. CDR3: CASSRDGGLREQYF. The CDR3 DNA reads as TGTGCCAGCAGCCGGGACGGCGGTTTGAGGGAGCAGTACTTC.

This chain links TRBV10-3 with TRBJ2-3, with 7 bases that match TRBD2. The CDR3 has 13 amino acids. Trimming removed 2 bases from V and 4 bases from J; junction bases left unmatched: 0. The germline V gene has CDR1 ENHRY and CDR2 SYGVKD. This CDR3 reads CAISERGADTQYF. The CDR3 DNA sequence: TGTGCCATCAGTGAGCGGGGGGCAGATACGCAGTATTTT.